The following is a TCR beta chain sequence with its context. This sample is drawn from a study of T-cell memory formation after mild COVID-19. TCRdb reprocessed the 5' RACE reads via MiXCR and lists one record per CDR3 protein. The table has around 310,000 distinct CDR3 sequences, 20% seen once; the top ten hold approximately 22%. CDR3 size: 14 residues. V shed 5 bases, J shed 7 bases, and the junction held 6 bases outside the gene matches. Input material: PBMCs or a T cell subset sorted from them (not recorded which). V is TRBV12-3 or TRBV12-4 and J is TRBJ2-1; 9 positions agree with TRBD2. This clonotype was obtained from a man aged 18 to 29 who had mild COVID-19 (a few samples of this study predate the infection). Cell type and time point are not known. The CDR3 sequence: CASSLGAGGNEQFF. The CDR3 DNA follows: TGTGCCAGCAGTCTCGGAGCGGGGGGTAATGAGCAGTTCTTC.